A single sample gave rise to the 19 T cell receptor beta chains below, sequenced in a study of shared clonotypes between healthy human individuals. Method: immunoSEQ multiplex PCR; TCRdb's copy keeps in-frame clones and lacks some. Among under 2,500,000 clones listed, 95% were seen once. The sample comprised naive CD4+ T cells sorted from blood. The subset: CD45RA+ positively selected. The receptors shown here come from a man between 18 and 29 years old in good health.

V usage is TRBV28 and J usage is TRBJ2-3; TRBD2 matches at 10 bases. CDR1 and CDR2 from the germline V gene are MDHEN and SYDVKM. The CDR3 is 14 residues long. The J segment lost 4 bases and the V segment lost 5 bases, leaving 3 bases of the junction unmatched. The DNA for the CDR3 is TGTGCCAGCAGTAGCGGGGGGGCTGCAGATACGCAGTATTTT. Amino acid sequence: CASSSGGAADTQYF.

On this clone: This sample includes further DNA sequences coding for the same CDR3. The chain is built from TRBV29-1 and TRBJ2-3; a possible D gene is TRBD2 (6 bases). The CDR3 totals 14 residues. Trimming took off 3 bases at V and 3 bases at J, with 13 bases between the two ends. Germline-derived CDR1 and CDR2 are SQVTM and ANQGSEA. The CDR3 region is CSVEDAGRTDTQYF. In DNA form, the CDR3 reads TGCAGCGTTGAGGACGCGGGGCGGACAGATACGCAGTATTTT.

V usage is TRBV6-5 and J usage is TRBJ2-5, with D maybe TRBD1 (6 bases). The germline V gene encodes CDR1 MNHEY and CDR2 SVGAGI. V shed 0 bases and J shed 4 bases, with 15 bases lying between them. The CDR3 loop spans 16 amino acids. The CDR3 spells CASSYSFPPGAETQYF. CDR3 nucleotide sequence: TGTGCCAGCAGTTACTCTTTCCCCCCAGGGGCAGAGACCCAGTACTTC.

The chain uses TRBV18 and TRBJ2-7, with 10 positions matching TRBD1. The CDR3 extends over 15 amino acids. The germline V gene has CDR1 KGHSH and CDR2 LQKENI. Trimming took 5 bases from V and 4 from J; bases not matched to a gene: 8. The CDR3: CASSTGQGGRYEQYF. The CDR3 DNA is TGTGCCAGCTCAACCGGACAGGGGGGTAGATACGAGCAGTACTTC.

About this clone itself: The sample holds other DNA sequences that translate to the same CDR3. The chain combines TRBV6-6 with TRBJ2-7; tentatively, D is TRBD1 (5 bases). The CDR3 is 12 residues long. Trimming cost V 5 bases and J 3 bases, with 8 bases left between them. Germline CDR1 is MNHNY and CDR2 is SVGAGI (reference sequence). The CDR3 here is CASSRQGYEQYF. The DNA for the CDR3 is TGTGCCAGCAGTCGGCAGGGCTACGAGCAGTACTTC.

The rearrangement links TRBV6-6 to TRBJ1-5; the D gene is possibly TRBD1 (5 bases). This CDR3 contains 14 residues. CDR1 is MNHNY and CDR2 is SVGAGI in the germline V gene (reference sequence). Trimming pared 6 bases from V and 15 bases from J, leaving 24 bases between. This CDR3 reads CASRPRGGTSLGHF. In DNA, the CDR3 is TGTGCCAGCAGGCCGCGGGGGGGAACTTCGTTAGGGCATTTT.

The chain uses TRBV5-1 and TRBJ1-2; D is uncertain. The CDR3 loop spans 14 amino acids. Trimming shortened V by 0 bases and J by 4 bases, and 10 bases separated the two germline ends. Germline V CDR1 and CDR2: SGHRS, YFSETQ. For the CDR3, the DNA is TGCGCCAGCAGCTTGGCCGCGGAGGGCTATGGCTACACCTTC. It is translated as CASSLAAEGYGYTF. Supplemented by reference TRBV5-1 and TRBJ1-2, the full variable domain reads KAGVTQTPRYLIKTRGQQVTLSCSPISGHRSVSWYQQTPGQGLQFLFEYFSETQRNKGNFPGRFSGRQFSNSRSEMNVSTLELGDSALYLCASSLAAEGYGYTFGSGTRLTVV.

Here the CDR3 DNA reads TGTGCCAGCTCACCAGGGGGAGAGGGCAATCAGCCCCAGCATTTT. Residues: CASSPGGEGNQPQHF. This chain connects TRBV18 to TRBJ1-5; TRBD1 is a possible D gene (5 bases). The germline gives CDR1 KGHSH, CDR2 LQKENI. This CDR3 has 15 residues. V was clipped by 2 bases and J by 2 bases, with 10 bases between them.

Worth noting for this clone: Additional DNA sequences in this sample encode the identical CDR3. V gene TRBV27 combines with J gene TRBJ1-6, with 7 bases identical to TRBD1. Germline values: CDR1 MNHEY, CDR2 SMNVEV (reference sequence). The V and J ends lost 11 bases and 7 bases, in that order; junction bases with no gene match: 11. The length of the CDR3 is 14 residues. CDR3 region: CASRFDRENSPLHF. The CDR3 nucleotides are TGTGCCTCCCGATTCGACAGGGAGAATTCACCCCTCCACTTT.

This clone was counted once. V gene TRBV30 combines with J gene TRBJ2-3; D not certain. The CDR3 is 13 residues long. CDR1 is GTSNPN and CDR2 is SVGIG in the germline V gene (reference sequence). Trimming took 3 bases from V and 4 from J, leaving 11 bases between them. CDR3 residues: CAWRGKSADTQYF. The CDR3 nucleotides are TGTGCCTGGAGGGGCAAATCCGCAGATACGCAGTATTTT.

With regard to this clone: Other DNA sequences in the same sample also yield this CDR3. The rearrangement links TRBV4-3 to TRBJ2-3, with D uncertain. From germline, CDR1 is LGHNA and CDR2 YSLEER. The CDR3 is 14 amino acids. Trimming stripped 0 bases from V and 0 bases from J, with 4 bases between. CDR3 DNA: TGCGCCAGCAGCCAAGAAGGTAGCACAGATACGCAGTATTTT. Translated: CASSQEGSTDTQYF.

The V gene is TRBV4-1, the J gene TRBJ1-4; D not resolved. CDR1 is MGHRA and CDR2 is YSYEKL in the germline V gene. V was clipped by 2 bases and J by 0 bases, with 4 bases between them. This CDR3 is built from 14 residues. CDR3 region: CASSQPTTNEKLFF. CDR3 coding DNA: TGCGCCAGCAGCCAACCTACAACTAATGAAAAACTGTTTTTT.

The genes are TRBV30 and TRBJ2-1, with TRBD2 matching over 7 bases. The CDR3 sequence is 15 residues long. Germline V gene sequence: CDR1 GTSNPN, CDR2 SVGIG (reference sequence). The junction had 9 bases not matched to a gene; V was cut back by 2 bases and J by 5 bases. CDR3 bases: TGTGCCTGGAGTACCCGACGCCGGGGGGACAATGAGCAGTTCTTC. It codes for CAWSTRRRGDNEQFF.

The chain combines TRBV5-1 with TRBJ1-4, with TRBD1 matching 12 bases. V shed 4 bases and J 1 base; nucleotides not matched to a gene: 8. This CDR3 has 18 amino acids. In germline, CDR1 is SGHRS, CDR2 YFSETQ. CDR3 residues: CASSRGTGGIGTNEKLFF. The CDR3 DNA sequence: TGCGCCAGCAGCCGGGGGACAGGGGGCATAGGAACTAATGAAAAACTGTTTTTT.

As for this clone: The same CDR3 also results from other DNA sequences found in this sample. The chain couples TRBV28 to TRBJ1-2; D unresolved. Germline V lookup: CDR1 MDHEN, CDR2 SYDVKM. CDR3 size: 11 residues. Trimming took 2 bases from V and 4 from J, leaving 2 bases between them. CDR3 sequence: CASSLRYGYTF. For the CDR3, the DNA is TGTGCCAGCAGTTTACGCTATGGCTACACCTTC.

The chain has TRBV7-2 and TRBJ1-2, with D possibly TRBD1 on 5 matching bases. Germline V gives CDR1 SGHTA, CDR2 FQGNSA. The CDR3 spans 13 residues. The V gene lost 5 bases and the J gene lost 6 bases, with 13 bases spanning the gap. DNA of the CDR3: TGTGCCAGCAGCAAGGACACTCCACATGGCTACACCTTC. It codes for CASSKDTPHGYTF. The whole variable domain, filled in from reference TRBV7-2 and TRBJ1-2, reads GAGVSQSPSNKVTEKGKDVELRCDPISGHTALYWYRQSLGQGLEFLIYFQGNSAPDKSGLPSDRFSAERTGGSVSTLTIQRTQQEDSAVYLCASSKDTPHGYTFGSGTRLTVV.

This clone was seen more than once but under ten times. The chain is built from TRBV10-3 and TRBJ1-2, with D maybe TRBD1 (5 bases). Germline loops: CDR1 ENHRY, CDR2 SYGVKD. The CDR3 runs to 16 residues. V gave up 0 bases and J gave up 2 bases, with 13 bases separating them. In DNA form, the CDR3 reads TGTGCCATCAGTGAGTCGTCCCCAGGGACCAACTATGGCTACACCTTC. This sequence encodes CAISESSPGTNYGYTF.

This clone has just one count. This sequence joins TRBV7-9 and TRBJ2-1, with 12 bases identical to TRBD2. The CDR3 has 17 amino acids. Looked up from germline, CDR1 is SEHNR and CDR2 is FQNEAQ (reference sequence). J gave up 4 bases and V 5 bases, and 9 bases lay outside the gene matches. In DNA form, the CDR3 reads TGTGCCAGCAGCGGTCGGACTAGCGGGGAGGAATACAATGAGCAGTTCTTC. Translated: CASSGRTSGEEYNEQFF.

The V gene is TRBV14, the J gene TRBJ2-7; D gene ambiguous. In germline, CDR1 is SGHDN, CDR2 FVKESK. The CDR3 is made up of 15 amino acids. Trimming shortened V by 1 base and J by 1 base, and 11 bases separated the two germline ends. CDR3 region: CASSQGWVGSYEQYF. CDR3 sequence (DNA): TGTGCCAGCAGCCAAGGCTGGGTGGGGTCCTACGAGCAGTACTTC.